The T cell receptor (beta chain) under discussion was sequenced for a study of shared clonotypes between healthy human individuals. At the level of the study: Donors had three CD4 naive, three CD4 memory, two CD8 naive and one CD8 memory plate apiece.

The length of the CDR3 is 15 residues. Per the germline V gene, CDR1 is MDHEN and CDR2 is SYDVKM. Trimming shortened V by 5 bases and J by 4 bases, and 16 bases separated the two germline ends. Deep-level assay runs were performed. Clones were sequenced by immunoSEQ multiplex PCR, and TCRdb holds only the in-frame ones, with some missing. The sample consists of 2 million to 2.5 million clones, 80% to 95% of them appearing once. This clonotype was obtained from a young man in good health. Some clones in this sample may be carry-over from other donors' samples. The chain links TRBV28 to TRBJ2-3, with a weak D call TRBD2 (6 bases). Sequencing was done on a sample of naive CD4+ T cells from PBMCs. The subset denotes: CD45RA+ positively selected. The CDR3 region has the DNA TGTGCCAGCAGTCCACGGACTACGGGGGCAGATACGCAGTATTTT. This encodes CASSPRTTGADTQYF.